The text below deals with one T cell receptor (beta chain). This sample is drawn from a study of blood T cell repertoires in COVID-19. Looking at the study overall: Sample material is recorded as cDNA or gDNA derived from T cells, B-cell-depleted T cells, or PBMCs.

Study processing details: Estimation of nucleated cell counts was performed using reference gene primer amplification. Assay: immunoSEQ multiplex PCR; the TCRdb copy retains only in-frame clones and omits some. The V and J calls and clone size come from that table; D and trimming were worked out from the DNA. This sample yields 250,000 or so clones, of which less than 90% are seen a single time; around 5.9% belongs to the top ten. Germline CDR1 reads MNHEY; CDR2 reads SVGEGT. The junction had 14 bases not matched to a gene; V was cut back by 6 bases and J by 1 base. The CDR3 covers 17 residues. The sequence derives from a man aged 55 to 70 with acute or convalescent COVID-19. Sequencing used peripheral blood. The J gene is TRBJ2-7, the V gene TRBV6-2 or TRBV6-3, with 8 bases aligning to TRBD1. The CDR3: CASSPIIDRGVSYEQYF. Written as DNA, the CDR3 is TGTGCCAGCAGCCCTATCATCGACAGGGGAGTTTCCTACGAGCAGTACTTC.